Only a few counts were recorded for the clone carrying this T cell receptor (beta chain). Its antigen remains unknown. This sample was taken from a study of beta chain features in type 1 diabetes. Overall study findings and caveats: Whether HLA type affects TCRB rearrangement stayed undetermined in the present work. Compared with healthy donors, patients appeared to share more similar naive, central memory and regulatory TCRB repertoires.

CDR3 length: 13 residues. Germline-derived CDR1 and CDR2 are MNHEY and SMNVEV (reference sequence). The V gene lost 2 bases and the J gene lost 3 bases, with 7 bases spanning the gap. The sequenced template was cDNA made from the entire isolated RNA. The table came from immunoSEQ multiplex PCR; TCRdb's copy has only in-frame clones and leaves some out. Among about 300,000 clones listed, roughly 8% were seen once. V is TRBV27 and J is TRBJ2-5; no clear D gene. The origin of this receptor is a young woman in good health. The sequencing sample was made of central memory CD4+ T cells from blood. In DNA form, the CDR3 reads TGTGCCAGCAGTTTAATGAGAGAAGAGACCCAGTACTTC. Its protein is CASSLMREETQYF.